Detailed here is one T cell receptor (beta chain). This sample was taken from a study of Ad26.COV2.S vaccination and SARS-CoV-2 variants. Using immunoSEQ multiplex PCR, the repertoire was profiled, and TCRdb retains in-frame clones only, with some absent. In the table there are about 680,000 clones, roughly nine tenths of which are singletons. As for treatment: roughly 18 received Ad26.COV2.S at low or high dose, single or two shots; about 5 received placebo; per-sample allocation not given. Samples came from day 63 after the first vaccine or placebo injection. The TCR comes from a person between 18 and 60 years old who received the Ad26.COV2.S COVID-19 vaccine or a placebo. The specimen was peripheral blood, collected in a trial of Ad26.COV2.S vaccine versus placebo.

CDR3 sequence reads: CASSQGGGRAVDTQYF. CDR3 coding DNA: TGTGCCAGCAGCCAAGGGGGCGGGAGGGCCGTGGATACGCAGTATTTT. V usage is TRBV4-2 and J usage is TRBJ2-3; 9 nucleotides match TRBD2. CDR1 is LGHNA, CDR2 YNFKEQ, per germline. The J segment lost 6 bases and the V segment lost 1 base, leaving 8 bases of the junction unmatched. CDR3 length equals 16 residues.